This record covers a single TCR beta chain. The data belong to a study of blood T cells in healthy people across ages. V lost 2 bases, J lost 3 bases, and 11 bases lay in between. This CDR3 region has 14 residues. Germline V gene sequence: CDR1 SGHRS, CDR2 YFSETQ. Then a second PCR, running roughly 7 to 11 cycles, was carried out with a sample-barcoded 5' primer and a J-beta primer mix. TCRdb ran MiXCR on the 5' RACE reads and lists one entry per CDR3 protein. The sample consists of under 2 million distinct CDR3 sequences, roughly 30% of them appearing once. The sequence came from a woman aged 25 to 39 in good health. The chain is built from TRBV5-1 and TRBJ2-5; D may be TRBD1 (5 bases). Sequencing was carried out using blood. CDR3 amino acids: CASSFFLGEETQYF. The CDR3 DNA reads as TGCGCCAGCAGCTTTTTCCTAGGGGAAGAGACCCAGTACTTC.